This T cell receptor beta chain was recovered during a study of T-cell reconstitution after alpha-beta-depleted transplantation in children. The authors prepared the TCRbeta library with unique molecular identifiers. One entry per CDR3 protein results from TCRdb running MiXCR on the PCR reads. The repertoire has over 70,000 distinct CDR3 sequences, 7% to 10% of them found once; the top ten carry roughly 6.9%. In this sample, this clonotype turned up many times. This CDR3 comprises 14 residues. V shed 6 bases, J shed 8 bases, and the junction held 4 bases outside the gene matches. CDR1 MGHDK and CDR2 SYGVNS come from the germline V gene.

The sample consisted of PBMCs from the stem cell graft donor, taken from the stem cell graft. The TCR was taken from a human donor who donated a stem cell graft to a child with congenital amegakaryocytic thrombocytopenia. The chain is built from TRBV25-1 and TRBJ2-3; 14 bases agree with TRBD2. The CDR3 sequence: CASRTSGRGGTQYF. In DNA, the CDR3 is TGTGCCAGCAGGACTAGCGGGAGGGGAGGTACGCAGTATTTT. The whole variable domain, remainder taken from reference TRBV25-1 and TRBJ2-3, is EADIYQTPRYLVIGTGKKITLECSQTMGHDKMYWYQQDPGMELHLIHYSYGVNSTEKGDLSSESTVSRIRTEHFPLTLESARPSHTSQYLCASRTSGRGGTQYFGPGTRLTVL.